Listed below are T cell receptor beta chains from one sample, sequenced in a study of identical twins. TCRdb re-called the 5' RACE reads with MiXCR, one entry per CDR3 protein. The sample shows 200,000 or so distinct CDR3 sequences, 15% of them seen only once. The same data also went into a second study, on T cells expressing NK-cell markers.

Specimen: CD8+ T cells sorted from blood. The receptors derive from a woman between 18 and 29 years old in good health. Both conserved end residues are part of each CDR3. The D gene is left open where the match is weak. Expanded clones get a size class; other rows say once, few or many, or leave the size out.

>TRBJ2-6|TRBV6-2/TRBV6-3|NA|NA
TGTGCCAGCAGCTTCCCAGGAGGGGCCAACGTCCTGACTTTC
CASSFPGGANVLTF
>TRBJ1-1|TRBV6-2/TRBV6-3|NA|many
TGTGCCAGCATCGAGGATTTGAACACTGAAGCTTTCTTT
CASIEDLNTEAFF
>TRBJ1-5|TRBV12-3/TRBV12-4|NA|NA
TGTGCCAGCAGTTTAGGTGCGGTCAATCAGCCCCAGCATTTT
CASSLGAVNQPQHF
>TRBJ2-3|TRBV3-1|NA|few
TGTGCCAGCAGCCAAGTGCCGAGGTTTACAGATACGCAGTATTTT
CASSQVPRFTDTQYF
>TRBJ2-5|TRBV6-5|TRBD2|few
TGTGCCAGCAGTTACTCGACTAGCGGGGAGGATCAAGAGACCCAGTACTTC
CASSYSTSGEDQETQYF
>TRBJ2-1|TRBV13|NA|few
TGTGCCAGCAGGAACGGGACTTACAATGAGCAGTTCTTC
CASRNGTYNEQFF
>TRBJ2-5|TRBV11-2|TRBD1|NA
TGTGCCAGCAGCAGGGACAGCAACATCGAGACCCAGTACTTC
CASSRDSNIETQYF
>TRBJ2-4|TRBV5-6|TRBD1|few
TGTGCCAGCAGCGTTGGGACAGGGACCAAAAACATTCAGTACTTC
CASSVGTGTKNIQYF
>TRBJ2-1|TRBV6-2/TRBV6-3|NA|NA
TGTGCCAGTTCCGCTCAGCGGGTAAGCTCCTACAATGAGCAGTTCTTC
CASSAQRVSSYNEQFF
>TRBJ2-5|TRBV15|TRBD2|few
TGTGCCACCAGCAGAGAAGTGTTCGCGGGAGGGGTTGAAGAGACCCAGTACTTC
CATSREVFAGGVEETQYF
>TRBJ2-7|TRBV4-3|TRBD2|few
TGCGCCAGCAGCCAAGTTGCTAGCGGGAATTACGAGCAGTACTTC
CASSQVASGNYEQYF
>TRBJ2-1|TRBV29-1|NA|few
TGCAGCGTTGAAACCCAGGGGCACGTCAATGAGCAGTTCTTC
CSVETQGHVNEQFF
>TRBJ1-2|TRBV29-1|NA|few
TGCAGCGTTGTTTCTGTCTATGGCTACACCTTC
CSVVSVYGYTF
>TRBJ2-5|TRBV14|TRBD2|NA
TGTGCCAGCAGCCAAGATTGGGATAGCGGGAGTTTGCAGACCCAGTACTTC
CASSQDWDSGSLQTQYF
>TRBJ1-1|TRBV10-3|NA|NA
TGTGCCATCAGTGAGTCAGGCAGTATGAACACTGAAGCTTTCTTT
CAISESGSMNTEAFF